This TCR beta chain was observed in a study of T cells in Graves' hyperthyroidism and ophthalmopathy. The study, taken as a whole, reports: From stable hyperthyroidism, ophthalmopathy was set apart by a 13 V-J model. Onset of ophthalmopathy came a median roughly 6.4 months after the model predicted it.

RNA transcripts were the template for amplifying TCR beta CDR3 regions. In the first-round RT-PCR of the TCR CDR3, the HTBI primer set was used. TCRdb used MiXCR to reprocess the multiplex PCR reads, holding one entry per CDR3 protein. The sample holds 400,000 to 500,000 distinct CDR3 sequences, approximately 14% seen once. Lactation, pregnancy, other autoimmune disease or uncontrolled infection excluded patients. Looked up from germline, CDR1 is SGHAT and CDR2 is FQNNGV. The V segment lost 3 bases and the J segment 1 base; nucleotides outside the gene matches: 5. CDR3 length equals 15 residues. As regards this clonotype: As yet, its antigen is unknown.

This receptor was identified in a young man with Graves' ophthalmopathy. Sample: blood. V is TRBV11-2 and J is TRBJ1-1; 7 positions match TRBD1. The CDR3 sequence: CASSFQGVENTEAFF. As DNA, the CDR3 is TGTGCCAGCAGCTTCCAGGGGGTGGAGAACACTGAAGCTTTCTTT.